This entry is about one TCR beta chain. Method: immunoSEQ multiplex PCR; TCRdb's copy keeps in-frame clones and lacks some. This table holds hundreds of thousands of clones, roughly 80% found once. J lost 5 bases, V lost 5 bases, and 4 bases had no gene match. Germline V lookup: CDR1 SNHLY, CDR2 FYNNEI. The CDR3 is 15 residues long. This record belongs to a study of blood T cell repertoires in COVID-19. Sequencing input: peripheral blood. The chain uses TRBV2 and TRBJ2-5, with TRBD2 matching over 14 bases. The sequence derives from a woman aged 80 or older with acute or convalescent COVID-19. CDR3 bases: TGTGCCAGCAGTTGGAGGACTAGCGGGGGGGAGACCCAGTACTTC. It translates to CASSWRTSGGETQYF.